These T cell receptor beta chains were read from a single sample in a study of T cells in Graves' hyperthyroidism and ophthalmopathy. Each CDR3 protein gets one entry after TCRdb re-called the multiplex PCR reads with MiXCR. The data hold about 520,000 distinct CDR3 sequences, with roughly 20% observed a single time. The sample was blood. The receptor set was obtained from a man between 18 and 29 years old with Graves' hyperthyroidism. Each CDR3 is given with its conserved first and last residue. Each record gives: J gene, D gene, V gene, clone size, CDR3 DNA, CDR3 protein. D genes are given only for firm matches. Where a row states a size, it is once, few, many or the class of an expanded clone; other rows omit it.

j_gene: TRBJ1-1; d_gene: TRBD1; v_gene: TRBV6-2/TRBV6-3; abundance: many; CDR3nt: TGTGCCAGCAGTCGCCGCCCCATTTCGGGCAGGGGGCAAGTGGCGACTGAAGCTTTCTTT; CDR3aa: CASSRRPISGRGQVATEAFF
j_gene: TRBJ2-7; d_gene: .; v_gene: TRBV7-9; abundance: .; CDR3nt: TGTGCCAGCAGCAAGAGGGGCCTATTGAACTACGAGCAGTACTTC; CDR3aa: CASSKRGLLNYEQYF
j_gene: TRBJ2-7; d_gene: .; v_gene: TRBV28; abundance: many; CDR3nt: TGTGCCAGCAGTTTATGGGGGGTCGGGGAGCAGTACTTC; CDR3aa: CASSLWGVGEQYF
j_gene: TRBJ2-3; d_gene: TRBD2; v_gene: TRBV28; abundance: many; CDR3nt: TGTGCCAGCAGTCGTGGGGGGGCAGATACGCAGTATTTT; CDR3aa: CASSRGGADTQYF
j_gene: TRBJ1-5; d_gene: .; v_gene: TRBV6-1; abundance: many; CDR3nt: TGTGCCAGCAAGAAGGACCCTTATAGCAATCAGCCCCAGCATTTT; CDR3aa: CASKKDPYSNQPQHF
j_gene: TRBJ1-5; d_gene: .; v_gene: TRBV24-1; abundance: many; CDR3nt: TGTGCCACCAGTGATCCGGCGGTGGGACCACTCAATCAGCCCCAGCATTTT; CDR3aa: CATSDPAVGPLNQPQHF
j_gene: TRBJ1-1; d_gene: .; v_gene: TRBV7-8; abundance: many; CDR3nt: TGTACCAGCAGCATGTCCGGGGCAGGGACTGAAGCTTTCTTT; CDR3aa: CTSSMSGAGTEAFF
j_gene: TRBJ2-7; d_gene: .; v_gene: TRBV7-8; abundance: many; CDR3nt: TGTGCCAGCAGCTTAGGTATAGCTCCCTCCTACGAGCAGTACTTC; CDR3aa: CASSLGIAPSYEQYF
j_gene: TRBJ1-5; d_gene: .; v_gene: TRBV12-3/TRBV12-4; abundance: many; CDR3nt: TGTGCCAGCAGTTTGAGACTCCACAATCAGCCCCAGCATTTT; CDR3aa: CASSLRLHNQPQHF
j_gene: TRBJ2-4; d_gene: .; v_gene: TRBV3-1; abundance: many; CDR3nt: TGTGCCAGCAGCCAAGTTAATAGTAGGAACATTCAGTACTTC; CDR3aa: CASSQVNSRNIQYF
j_gene: TRBJ1-1; d_gene: .; v_gene: TRBV6-1; abundance: .; CDR3nt: TGTGCCAGCAGTGAAGCGCTCAGCCAGGGCGACCAGCGGACCACTGAAGCTTTCTTT; CDR3aa: CASSEALSQGDQRTTEAFF
j_gene: TRBJ1-5; d_gene: .; v_gene: TRBV12-3/TRBV12-4; abundance: many; CDR3nt: TGTGCCAGCTCCCTCGGCGGGGGACCAAATCAGCCCCAGCATTTT; CDR3aa: CASSLGGGPNQPQHF
j_gene: TRBJ1-1; d_gene: .; v_gene: TRBV20-1; abundance: many; CDR3nt: TGCAGTGCTAGAGACAGGCTCTGGGACACTGAAGCTTTCTTT; CDR3aa: CSARDRLWDTEAFF
j_gene: TRBJ2-5; d_gene: .; v_gene: TRBV18; abundance: few; CDR3nt: TGTGCCAGCTCACCTGCCTACCTGGAGACCCAGTACTTC; CDR3aa: CASSPAYLETQYF
j_gene: TRBJ1-5; d_gene: .; v_gene: TRBV2; abundance: .; CDR3nt: TGTGCCAGCAGTTACCTTGACGGATTCAATCAGCCCCAGCATTTT; CDR3aa: CASSYLDGFNQPQHF
j_gene: TRBJ1-5; d_gene: .; v_gene: TRBV6-5; abundance: many; CDR3nt: TGTGCAGCGTCCCAGGGTGACAATCAGCCCCAGCATTTT; CDR3aa: CAASQGDNQPQHF
j_gene: TRBJ1-1; d_gene: .; v_gene: TRBV7-6; abundance: few; CDR3nt: TGTGCCAGCAGCCAGGGGCAGGGGATTTACACTGAAGCTTTCTTT; CDR3aa: CASSQGQGIYTEAFF
j_gene: TRBJ1-2; d_gene: .; v_gene: TRBV28; abundance: many; CDR3nt: TGTGCCAGCAGGGATTACTTTAGGGGCTACACCTTC; CDR3aa: CASRDYFRGYTF
j_gene: TRBJ1-1; d_gene: TRBD1; v_gene: TRBV14; abundance: many; CDR3nt: TGTGCCAGCAGCCAAGCCGGGACAGGGGTTCTGAACACTGAAGCTTTCTTT; CDR3aa: CASSQAGTGVLNTEAFF